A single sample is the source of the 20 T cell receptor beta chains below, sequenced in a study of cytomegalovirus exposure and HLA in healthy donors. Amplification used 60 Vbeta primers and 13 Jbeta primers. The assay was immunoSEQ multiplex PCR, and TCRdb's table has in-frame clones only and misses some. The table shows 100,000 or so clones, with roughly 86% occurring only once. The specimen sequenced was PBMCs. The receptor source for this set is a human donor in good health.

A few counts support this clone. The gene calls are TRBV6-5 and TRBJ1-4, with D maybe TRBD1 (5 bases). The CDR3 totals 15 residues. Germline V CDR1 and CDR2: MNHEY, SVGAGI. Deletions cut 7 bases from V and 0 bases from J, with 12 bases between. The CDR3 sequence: CASKEQGSTNEKLFF. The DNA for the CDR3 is TGTGCCAGCAAAGAGCAGGGATCAACTAATGAAAAACTGTTTTTT.

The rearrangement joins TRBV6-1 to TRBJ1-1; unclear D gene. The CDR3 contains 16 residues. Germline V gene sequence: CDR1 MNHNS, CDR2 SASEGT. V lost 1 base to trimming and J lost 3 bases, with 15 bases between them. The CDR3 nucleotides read TGTGCCAGCAGTGAAGATCTAGCACAGCGATACACTGAAGCTTTCTTT. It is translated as CASSEDLAQRYTEAFF.

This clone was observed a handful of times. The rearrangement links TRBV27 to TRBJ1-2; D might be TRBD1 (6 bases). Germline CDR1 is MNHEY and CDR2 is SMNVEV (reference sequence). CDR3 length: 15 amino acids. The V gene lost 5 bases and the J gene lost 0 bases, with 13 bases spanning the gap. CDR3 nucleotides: TGTGCCAGCAGTCCCCAGGGGACGGCTAACTATGGCTACACCTTC. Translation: CASSPQGTANYGYTF.

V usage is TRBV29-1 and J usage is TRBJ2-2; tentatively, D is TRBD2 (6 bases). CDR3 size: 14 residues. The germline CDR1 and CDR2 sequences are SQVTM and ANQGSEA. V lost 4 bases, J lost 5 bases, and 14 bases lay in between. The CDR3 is CSVVQASVTGELFF. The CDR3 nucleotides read TGCAGCGTTGTACAGGCTAGCGTTACCGGGGAGCTGTTTTTT.

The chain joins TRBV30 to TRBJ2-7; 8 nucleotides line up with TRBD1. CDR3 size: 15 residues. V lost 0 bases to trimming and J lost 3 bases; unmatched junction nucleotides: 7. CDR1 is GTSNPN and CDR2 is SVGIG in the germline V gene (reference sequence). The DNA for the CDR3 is TGTGCCTGGAGTGTAGGGCAGGGGGCAAACTACGAGCAGTACTTC. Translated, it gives CAWSVGQGANYEQYF.

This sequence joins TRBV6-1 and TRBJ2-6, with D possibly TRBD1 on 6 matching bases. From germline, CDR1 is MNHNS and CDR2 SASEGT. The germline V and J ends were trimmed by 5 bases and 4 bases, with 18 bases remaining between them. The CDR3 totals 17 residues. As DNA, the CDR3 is TGTGCCAGCAGTAAAGGGCCTTCAAGGGGGGGGGCCAACGTCCTGACTTTC. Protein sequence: CASSKGPSRGGANVLTF.

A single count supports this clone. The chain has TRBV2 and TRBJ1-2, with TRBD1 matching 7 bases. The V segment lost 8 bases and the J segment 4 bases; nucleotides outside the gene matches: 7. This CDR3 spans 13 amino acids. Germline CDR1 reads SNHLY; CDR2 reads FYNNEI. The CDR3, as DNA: TGTGCCAGCCACAGGGGCTCGGGCTATGGCTACACCTTC. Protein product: CASHRGSGYGYTF.

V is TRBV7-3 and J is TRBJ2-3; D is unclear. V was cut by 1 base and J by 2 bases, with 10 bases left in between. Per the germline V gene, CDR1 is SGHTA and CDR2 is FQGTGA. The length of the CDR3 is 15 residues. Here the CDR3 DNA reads TGTGCCAGCAGCTTAAACAGTCAAAACACAGATACGCAGTATTTT. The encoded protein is CASSLNSQNTDTQYF.

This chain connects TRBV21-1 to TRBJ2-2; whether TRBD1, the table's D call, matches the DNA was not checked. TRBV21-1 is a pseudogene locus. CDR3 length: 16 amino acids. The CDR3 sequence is CASSSRGAGYTGELFF. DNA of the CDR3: TGTGCCAGCAGCTCCCGTGGGGCCGGGTACACCGGGGAGCTGTTTTTT.

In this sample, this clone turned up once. CDR3 region: CASGQGGSTTEAFF. The CDR3 DNA is TGTGCCAGCGGACAGGGGGGTTCTACCACTGAAGCTTTCTTT. The genes are TRBV2 and TRBJ1-1; TRBD1 matches at 10 bases. With V trimmed by 8 bases and J by 4 bases, 7 bases remained unmatched. In germline, CDR1 is SNHLY, CDR2 FYNNEI. The CDR3 runs to 14 residues.

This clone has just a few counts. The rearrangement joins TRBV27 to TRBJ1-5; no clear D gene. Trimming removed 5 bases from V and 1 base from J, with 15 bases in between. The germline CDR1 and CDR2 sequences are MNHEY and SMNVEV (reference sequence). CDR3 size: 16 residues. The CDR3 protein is CASSPREVLSNQPQHF. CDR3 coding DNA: TGTGCCAGCAGTCCTCGGGAGGTTTTGAGCAATCAGCCCCAGCATTTT.

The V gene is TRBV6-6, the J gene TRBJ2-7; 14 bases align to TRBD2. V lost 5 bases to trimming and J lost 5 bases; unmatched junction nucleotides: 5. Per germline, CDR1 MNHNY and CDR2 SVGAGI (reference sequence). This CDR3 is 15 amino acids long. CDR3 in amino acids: CASSLGTSGGNEQYF. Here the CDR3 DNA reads TGTGCCAGCAGTCTCGGGACTAGCGGGGGCAACGAGCAGTACTTC.

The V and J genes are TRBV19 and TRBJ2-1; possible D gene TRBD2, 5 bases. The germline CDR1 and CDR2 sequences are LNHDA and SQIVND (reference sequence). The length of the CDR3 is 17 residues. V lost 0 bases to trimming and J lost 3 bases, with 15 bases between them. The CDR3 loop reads CASSIETMDSVYNEQFF. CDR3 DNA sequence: TGTGCCAGTAGTATAGAAACTATGGATAGCGTCTACAATGAGCAGTTCTTC.

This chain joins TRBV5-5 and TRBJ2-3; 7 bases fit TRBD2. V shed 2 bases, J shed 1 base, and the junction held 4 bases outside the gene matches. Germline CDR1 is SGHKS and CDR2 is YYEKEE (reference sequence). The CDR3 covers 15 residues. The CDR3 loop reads CASSFLGGGTDTQYF. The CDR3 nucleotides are TGTGCCAGCAGCTTCCTGGGGGGGGGCACAGATACGCAGTATTTT. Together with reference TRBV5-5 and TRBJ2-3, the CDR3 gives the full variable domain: DAGVTQSPTHLIKTRGQQVTLRCSPISGHKSVSWYQQVLGQGPQFIFQYYEKEERGRGNFPDRFSARQFPNYSSELNVNALLLGDSALYLCASSFLGGGTDTQYFGPGTRLTVL.

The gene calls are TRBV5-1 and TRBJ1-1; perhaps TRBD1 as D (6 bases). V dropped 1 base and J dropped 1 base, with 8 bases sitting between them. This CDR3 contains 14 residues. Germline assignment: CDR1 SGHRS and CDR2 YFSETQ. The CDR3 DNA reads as TGCGCCAGCAGCTTGCCGGGACAGAACACTGAAGCTTTCTTT. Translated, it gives CASSLPGQNTEAFF.

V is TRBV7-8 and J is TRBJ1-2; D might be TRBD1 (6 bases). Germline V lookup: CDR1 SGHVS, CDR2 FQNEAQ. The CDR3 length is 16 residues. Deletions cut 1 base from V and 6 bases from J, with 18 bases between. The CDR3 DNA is TGTGCCAGCAGCTTAGGGGGGGGGCGCACGAAAAATGGCTACACCTTC. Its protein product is CASSLGGGRTKNGYTF.

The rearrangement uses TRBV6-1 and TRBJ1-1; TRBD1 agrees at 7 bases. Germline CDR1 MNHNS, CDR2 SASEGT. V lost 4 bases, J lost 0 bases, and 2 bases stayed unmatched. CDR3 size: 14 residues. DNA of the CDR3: TGTGCCAGCAGTGGGGACAGCCTGAACACTGAAGCTTTCTTT. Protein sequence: CASSGDSLNTEAFF.

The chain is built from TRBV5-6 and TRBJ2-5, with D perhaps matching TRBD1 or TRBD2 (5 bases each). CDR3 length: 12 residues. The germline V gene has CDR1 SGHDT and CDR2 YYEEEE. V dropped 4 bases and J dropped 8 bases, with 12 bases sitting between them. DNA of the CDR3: TGTGCCAGCAGCCTGGGACCGGGAACCCAGTACTTC. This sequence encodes CASSLGPGTQYF. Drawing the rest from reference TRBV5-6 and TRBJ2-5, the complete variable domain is DAGVTQSPTHLIKTRGQQVTLRCSPKSGHDTVSWYQQALGQGPQFIFQYYEEEERQRGNFPDRFSGHQFPNYSSELNVNALLLGDSALYLCASSLGPGTQYFGPGTRLLVL.

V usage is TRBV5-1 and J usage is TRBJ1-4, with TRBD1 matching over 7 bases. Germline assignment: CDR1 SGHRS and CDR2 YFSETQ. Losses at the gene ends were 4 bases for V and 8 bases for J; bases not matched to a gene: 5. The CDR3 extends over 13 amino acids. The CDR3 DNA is TGCGCCAGCAGCGCCGGGACAGTGGAAAAACTGTTTTTT. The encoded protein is CASSAGTVEKLFF.

This CDR3 is CASSPRRQSRYGYTF. Here the CDR3 DNA reads TGTGCCAGCAGCCCGCGAAGACAGAGCCGCTATGGCTACACCTTC. The V and J genes are TRBV7-9 and TRBJ1-2, with D perhaps TRBD1 (5 bases). Germline CDR1 is SEHNR and CDR2 is FQNEAQ (reference sequence). CDR3 length equals 15 residues. The V end lost 5 bases, the J end lost 4 bases, and 17 bases lay between the germline ends.